This passage covers 2 T cell receptor beta chains from one sample sequenced in a study of tumor-infiltrating lymphocytes in oesophageal squamous cell carcinoma. TCRdb itself ran the reads through MiXCR, one entry per CDR3 protein. The top ten clones hold around 50% of a sample with about 12,000 distinct CDR3 sequences, roughly 60% of them seen once. The sequenced sample was blood. The source is a female donor with esophageal squamous cell carcinoma.

Only a few counts were recorded for this clonotype. A much more abundant neighbour one base away suggests this may be a read error. The chain uses TRBV5-6 and TRBJ2-1, with D possibly being TRBD1 (6 bases). CDR3 length: 14 amino acids. CDR1 is SGHDT and CDR2 is YYEEEE in the germline V gene. Trimming took 4 bases from V and 10 from J, leaving 18 bases between them. The DNA of the CDR3 is TGTGCCAGCAGCCACGACAGGAGCTCCTACGAGCAGTTCTTC. Amino acids: CASSHDRSSYEQFF.

This chain joins TRBV2 and TRBJ1-3, with D maybe TRBD1 (5 bases). V lost 1 base, J lost 2 bases, and 9 bases lay in between. The CDR3 runs to 15 residues. Germline lookup yields CDR1 SNHLY and CDR2 FYNNEI. The CDR3 DNA follows: TGTGCCAGCAGTGAAGGAGCGGGGGCTGGAAACACCATATATTTT. This gives the protein CASSEGAGAGNTIYF. The whole variable domain, remainder taken from reference TRBV2 and TRBJ1-3, is EPEVTQTPSHQVTQMGQEVILRCVPISNHLYFYWYRQILGQKVEFLVSFYNNEISEKSEIFDDQFSVERPDGSNFTLKIRSTKLEDSAMYFCASSEGAGAGNTIYFGEGSWLTVV.